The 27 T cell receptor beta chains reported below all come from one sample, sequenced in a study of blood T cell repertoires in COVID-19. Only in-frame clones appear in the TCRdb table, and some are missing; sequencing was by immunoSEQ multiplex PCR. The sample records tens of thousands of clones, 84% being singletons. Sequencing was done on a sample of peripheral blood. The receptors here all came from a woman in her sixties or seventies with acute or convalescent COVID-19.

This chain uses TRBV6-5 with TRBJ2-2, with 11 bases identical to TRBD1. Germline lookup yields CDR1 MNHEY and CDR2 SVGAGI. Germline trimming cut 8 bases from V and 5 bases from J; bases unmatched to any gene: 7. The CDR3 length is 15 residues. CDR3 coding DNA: TGTGCCAGCTCCGGGACAGGGGGTCGTACCGGGGAGCTGTTTTTT. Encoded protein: CASSGTGGRTGELFF.

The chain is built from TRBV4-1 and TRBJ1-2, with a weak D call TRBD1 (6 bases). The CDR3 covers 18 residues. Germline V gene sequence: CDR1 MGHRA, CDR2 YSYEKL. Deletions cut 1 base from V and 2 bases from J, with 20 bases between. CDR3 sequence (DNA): TGCGCCAGCAGCCAAGCCTTGGGAATCACAGGGACCAACTATGGCTACACCTTC. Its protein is CASSQALGITGTNYGYTF.

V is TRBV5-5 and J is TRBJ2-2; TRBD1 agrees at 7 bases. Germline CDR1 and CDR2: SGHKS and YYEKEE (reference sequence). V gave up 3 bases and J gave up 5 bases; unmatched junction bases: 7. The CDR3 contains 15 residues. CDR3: CASSSQGEWTGELFF. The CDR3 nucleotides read TGTGCCAGCAGCTCCCAGGGGGAATGGACCGGGGAGCTGTTTTTT.

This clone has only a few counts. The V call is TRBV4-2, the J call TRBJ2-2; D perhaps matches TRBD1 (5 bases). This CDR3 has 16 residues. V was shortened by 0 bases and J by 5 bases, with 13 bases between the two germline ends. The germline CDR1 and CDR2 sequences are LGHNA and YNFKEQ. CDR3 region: CASSQDGATRTGELFF. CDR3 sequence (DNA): TGTGCCAGCAGCCAAGATGGGGCTACCCGGACCGGGGAGCTGTTTTTT.

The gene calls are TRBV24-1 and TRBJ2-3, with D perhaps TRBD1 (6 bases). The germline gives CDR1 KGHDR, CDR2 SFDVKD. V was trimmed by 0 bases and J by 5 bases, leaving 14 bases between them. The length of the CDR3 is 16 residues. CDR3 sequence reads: CATSDLRQGPGDTQYF. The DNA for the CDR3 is TGTGCCACCAGTGATTTGCGGCAGGGGCCTGGAGATACGCAGTATTTT.

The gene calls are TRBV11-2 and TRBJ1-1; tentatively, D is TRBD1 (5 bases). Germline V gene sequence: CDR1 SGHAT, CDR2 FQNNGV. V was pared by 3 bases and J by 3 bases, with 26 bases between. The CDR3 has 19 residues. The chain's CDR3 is CASSFSAGLAGSLDTEAFF. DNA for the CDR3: TGTGCCAGCAGCTTTAGCGCAGGGCTGGCGGGATCCCTGGACACTGAAGCTTTCTTT.

CDR3 nucleotides: TGTGCCAGCAGCTTAGCCCACAGCTATGGCTACACCTTC. Residues: CASSLAHSYGYTF. The chain couples TRBV7-2 to TRBJ1-2, with D uncertain. Trimming stripped 0 bases from V and 4 bases from J, with 6 bases between. The V gene's germline CDR1 is SGHTA and CDR2 FQGNSA. This CDR3 contains 13 residues.

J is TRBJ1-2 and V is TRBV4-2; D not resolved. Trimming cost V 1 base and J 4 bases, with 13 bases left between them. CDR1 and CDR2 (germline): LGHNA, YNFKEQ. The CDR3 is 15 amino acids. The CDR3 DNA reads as TGTGCCAGCAGCCAAGTGGACCGGGATAGCTATGGCTACACCTTC. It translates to CASSQVDRDSYGYTF.

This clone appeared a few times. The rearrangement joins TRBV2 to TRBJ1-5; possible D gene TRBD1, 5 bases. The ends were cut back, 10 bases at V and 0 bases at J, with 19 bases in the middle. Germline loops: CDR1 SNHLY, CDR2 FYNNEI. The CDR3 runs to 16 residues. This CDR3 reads CATGGGPTVSNQPQHF. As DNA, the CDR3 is TGTGCCACCGGGGGGGGACCGACAGTTAGCAATCAGCCCCAGCATTTT. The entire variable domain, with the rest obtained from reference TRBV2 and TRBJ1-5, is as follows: EPEVTQTPSHQVTQMGQEVILRCVPISNHLYFYWYRQILGQKVEFLVSFYNNEISEKSEIFDDQFSVERPDGSNFTLKIRSTKLEDSAMYFCATGGGPTVSNQPQHFGDGTRLSIL.

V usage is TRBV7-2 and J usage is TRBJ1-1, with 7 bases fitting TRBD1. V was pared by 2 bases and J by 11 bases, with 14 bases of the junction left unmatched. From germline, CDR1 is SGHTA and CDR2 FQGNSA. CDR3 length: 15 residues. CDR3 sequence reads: CASSLRGTVRPVAFF. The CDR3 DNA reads TGTGCCAGCAGCTTAAGGGGGACAGTTCGCCCGGTGGCTTTCTTT.

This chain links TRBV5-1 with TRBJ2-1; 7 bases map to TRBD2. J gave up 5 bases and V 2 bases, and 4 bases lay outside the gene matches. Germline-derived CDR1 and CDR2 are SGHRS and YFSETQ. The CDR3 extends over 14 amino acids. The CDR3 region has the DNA TGCGCCAGCAGCTTCCGAGCGGGGAACAATGAGCAGTTCTTC. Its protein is CASSFRAGNNEQFF.

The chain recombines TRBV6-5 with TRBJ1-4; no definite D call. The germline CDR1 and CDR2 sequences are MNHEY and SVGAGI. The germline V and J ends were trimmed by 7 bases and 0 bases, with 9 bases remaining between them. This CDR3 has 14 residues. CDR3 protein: CASTPSATNEKLFF. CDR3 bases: TGTGCCAGCACCCCCAGTGCAACTAATGAAAAACTGTTTTTT.

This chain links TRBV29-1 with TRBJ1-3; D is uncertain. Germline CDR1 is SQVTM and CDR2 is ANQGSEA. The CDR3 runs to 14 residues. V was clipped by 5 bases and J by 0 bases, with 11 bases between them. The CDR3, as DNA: TGCAGCGTTCGTTGGGCCACCTCTGGAAACACCATATATTTT. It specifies CSVRWATSGNTIYF. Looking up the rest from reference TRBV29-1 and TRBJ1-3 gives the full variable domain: SAVISQKPSRDICQRGTSLTIQCQVDSQVTMMFWYRQQPGQSLTLIATANQGSEATYESGFVIDKFPISRPNLTFSTLTVSNMSPEDSSIYLCSVRWATSGNTIYFGEGSWLTVV.

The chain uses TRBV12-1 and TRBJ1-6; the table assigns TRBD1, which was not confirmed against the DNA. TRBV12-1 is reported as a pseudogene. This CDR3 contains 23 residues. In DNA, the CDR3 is TGTGCCAGCAGCAATCCACCGGGACAGGGTCTTGAGCCCGGCCCCAGAGCTTATTCACCCCTCCACTTT. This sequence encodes CASSNPPGQGLEPGPRAYSPLHF.

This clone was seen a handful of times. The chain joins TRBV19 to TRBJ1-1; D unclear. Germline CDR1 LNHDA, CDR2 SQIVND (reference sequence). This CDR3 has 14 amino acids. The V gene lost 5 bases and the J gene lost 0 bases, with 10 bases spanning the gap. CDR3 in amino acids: CASSRSRVNTEAFF. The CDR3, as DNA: TGTGCCAGTAGTCGATCTCGGGTGAACACTGAAGCTTTCTTT.

The CDR3 sequence: CASGSGGYTDTQYF. CDR3 in DNA: TGTGCTAGTGGGAGCGGGGGCTACACAGATACGCAGTATTTT. The chain combines TRBV12-5 with TRBJ2-3, with 8 bases fitting TRBD2. The germline V gene has CDR1 LGHNT and CDR2 FRNRAP. This CDR3 is 14 amino acids long. The ends lost 6 bases at V and 2 bases at J; junction bases unmatched: 4.

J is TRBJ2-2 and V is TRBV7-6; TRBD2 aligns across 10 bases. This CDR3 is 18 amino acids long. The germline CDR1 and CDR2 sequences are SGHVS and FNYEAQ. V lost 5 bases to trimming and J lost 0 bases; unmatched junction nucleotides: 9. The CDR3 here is CASSTPTSGGANTGELFF. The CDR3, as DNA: TGTGCCAGCAGCACCCCTACCAGCGGGGGGGCGAACACCGGGGAGCTGTTTTTT.

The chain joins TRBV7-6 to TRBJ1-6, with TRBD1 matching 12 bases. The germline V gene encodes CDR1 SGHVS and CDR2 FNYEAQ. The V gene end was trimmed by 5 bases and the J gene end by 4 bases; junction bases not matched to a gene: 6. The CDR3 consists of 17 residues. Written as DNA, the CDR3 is TGTGCCAGCAGCCTCCGGGACAGGGGGCGTTATAATTCACCCCTCCACTTT. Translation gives CASSLRDRGRYNSPLHF.

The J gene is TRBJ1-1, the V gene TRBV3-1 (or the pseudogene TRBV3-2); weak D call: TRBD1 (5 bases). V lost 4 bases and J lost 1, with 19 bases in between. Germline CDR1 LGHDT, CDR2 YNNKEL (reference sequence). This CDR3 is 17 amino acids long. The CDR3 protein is CASSPLRGGKGNTEAFF. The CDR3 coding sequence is TGTGCCAGCAGCCCCCTGAGGGGAGGGAAGGGGAACACTGAAGCTTTCTTT.

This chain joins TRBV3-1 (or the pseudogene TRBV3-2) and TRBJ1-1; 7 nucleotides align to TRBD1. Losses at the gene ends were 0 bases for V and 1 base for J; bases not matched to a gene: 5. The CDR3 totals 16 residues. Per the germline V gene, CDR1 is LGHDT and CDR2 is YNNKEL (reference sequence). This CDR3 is CASSQDLGGWNTEAFF. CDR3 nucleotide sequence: TGTGCCAGCAGCCAAGATCTAGGGGGCTGGAACACTGAAGCTTTCTTT.

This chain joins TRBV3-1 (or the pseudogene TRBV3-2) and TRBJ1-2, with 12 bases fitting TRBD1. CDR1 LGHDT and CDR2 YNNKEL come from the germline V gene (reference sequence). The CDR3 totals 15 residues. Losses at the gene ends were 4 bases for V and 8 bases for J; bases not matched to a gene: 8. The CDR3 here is CASSRMGQGARGYTF. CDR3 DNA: TGTGCCAGCAGCCGAATGGGACAGGGGGCGCGGGGCTACACCTTC.

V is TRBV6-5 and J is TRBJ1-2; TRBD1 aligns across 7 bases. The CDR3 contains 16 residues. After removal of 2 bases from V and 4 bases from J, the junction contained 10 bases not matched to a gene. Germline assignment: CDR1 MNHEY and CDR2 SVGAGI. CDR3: CASSYTRQGPTYGYTF. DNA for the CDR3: TGTGCCAGCAGTTACACCCGACAGGGACCAACCTATGGCTACACCTTC.

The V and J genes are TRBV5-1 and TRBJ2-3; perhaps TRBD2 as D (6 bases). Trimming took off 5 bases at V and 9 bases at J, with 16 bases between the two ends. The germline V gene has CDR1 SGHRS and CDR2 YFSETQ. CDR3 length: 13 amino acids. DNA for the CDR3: TGCGCCAGCAGGCGAGCCGGAGGGGAAACGCAGTATTTT. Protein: CASRRAGGETQYF.

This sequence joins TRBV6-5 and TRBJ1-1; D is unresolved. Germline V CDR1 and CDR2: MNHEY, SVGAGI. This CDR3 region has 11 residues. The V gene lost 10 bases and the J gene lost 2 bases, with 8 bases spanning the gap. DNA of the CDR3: TGTGCCACCCAAGCCAACACTGAAGCTTTCTTT. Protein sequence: CATQANTEAFF.

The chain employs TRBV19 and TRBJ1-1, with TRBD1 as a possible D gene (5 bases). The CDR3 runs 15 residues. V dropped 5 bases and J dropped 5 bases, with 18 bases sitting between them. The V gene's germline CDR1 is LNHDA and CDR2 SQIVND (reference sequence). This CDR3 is CASSPLGQGTTEAFF. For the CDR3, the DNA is TGTGCCAGTAGTCCCCTGGGGCAGGGAACAACTGAAGCTTTCTTT.

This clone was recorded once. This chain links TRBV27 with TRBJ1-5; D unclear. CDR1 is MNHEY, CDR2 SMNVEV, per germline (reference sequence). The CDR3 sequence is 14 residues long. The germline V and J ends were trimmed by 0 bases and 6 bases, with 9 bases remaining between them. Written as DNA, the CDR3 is TGTGCCAGCAGTTTATCAGCCGGGGTTCAGCCCCAGCATTTT. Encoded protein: CASSLSAGVQPQHF.

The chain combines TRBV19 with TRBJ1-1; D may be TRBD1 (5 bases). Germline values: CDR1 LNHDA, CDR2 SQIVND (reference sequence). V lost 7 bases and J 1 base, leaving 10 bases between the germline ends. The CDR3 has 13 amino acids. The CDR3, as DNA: TGTGCCAGTAACCAGGGAACGAACACTGAAGCTTTCTTT. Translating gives CASNQGTNTEAFF.